Listed below are T cell receptor beta chains from one sample, sequenced in a study of neoadjuvant anti-PD-1 for oral cavity cancer. Data came from immunoSEQ multiplex PCR; TCRdb stores just in-frame clones and leaves some out. The sample has approximately 7,200 clones; 50% to 60% are singletons. Sequenced material: tumor tissue, taken before nivolumab (anti-PD-1) treatment. The receptors here all came from a person between 40 and 85 years old with oral cavity squamous cell carcinoma. Each CDR3 is given with its conserved first and last residue. D genes are given only for firm matches. Clone size is shown for a subset of rows, as once, few, many or a class of expanded clone.

D gene: TRBD2
V gene: TRBV6-6
clone size: -
CDR3 protein: CASIGTSGLYEQYF

D gene: -
V gene: TRBV6-1
clone size: few
CDR3 protein: CAIAVRAYGYTF

D gene: TRBD1
V gene: TRBV7-2
clone size: -
CDR3 protein: CASSSDRGLGGNQPQHF

D gene: -
V gene: TRBV5-5
clone size: -
CDR3 protein: CASSPRADTQYF

D gene: -
V gene: TRBV28
clone size: -
CDR3 protein: CASSPIRYEQYF

D gene: -
V gene: TRBV19
clone size: -
CDR3 protein: CATKYPSGANVLTF

D gene: -
V gene: TRBV2
clone size: -
CDR3 protein: CASVPLGSGTSDTEAFF

D gene: -
V gene: TRBV4-2
clone size: -
CDR3 protein: CASSQRPNTEAFF

D gene: -
V gene: TRBV9
clone size: -
CDR3 protein: CASSNLLGGQYF

D gene: -
V gene: TRBV10-2
clone size: -
CDR3 protein: CASSESGWAETQYF

D gene: -
V gene: TRBV11-3
clone size: -
CDR3 protein: CASSLRPRTEAFF

D gene: -
V gene: TRBV9
clone size: few
CDR3 protein: CASSVGGPNQPQHF

D gene: TRBD1
V gene: TRBV15
clone size: -
CDR3 protein: CATSLDGQGANVLTF

D gene: -
V gene: TRBV2
clone size: few
CDR3 protein: CASSDPGFSPLHF

D gene: -
V gene: TRBV19
clone size: -
CDR3 protein: CASSKLGLEAFF

D gene: -
V gene: TRBV29-1
clone size: -
CDR3 protein: CSVALGATGSPLHF

D gene: TRBD1
V gene: TRBV5-4
clone size: -
CDR3 protein: CASTSGTGLEDTQYF

D gene: -
V gene: TRBV4-2
clone size: -
CDR3 protein: CASSQGSLNTEAFF

D gene: -
V gene: TRBV11-2
clone size: -
CDR3 protein: CASSLTGNTEAFF

D gene: TRBD1
V gene: TRBV30
clone size: few
CDR3 protein: CAWGDSFNQPQHF